This T cell receptor (beta chain) is drawn from a study of cytomegalovirus exposure and HLA in healthy donors. Each of the donors was a healthy bone marrow donor. To note about this clone: Its cognate antigen is unknown.

The PCR used 60 Vbeta and 13 Jbeta primers. Assay used: immunoSEQ multiplex PCR; TCRdb lists only in-frame clones, some missing. Here the sample spans about 160,000 clones, about 68% being singletons. Study-wide findings and caveats: Apparent HLA restriction characterized most CMV-associated TCR beta chains in a later analysis. Reports indicated that the classifier achieved high specificity and sensitivity in diagnosing cytomegalovirus status.

Germline V gives CDR1 MNHEY, CDR2 SMNVEV (reference sequence). The length of the CDR3 is 13 residues. V lost 5 bases to trimming and J lost 6 bases; unmatched junction nucleotides: 4. The sequence came from a female donor in good health and CMV-seronegative. Specimen: PBMCs. J is TRBJ2-4 and V is TRBV27; 7 nucleotides agree with TRBD1. The CDR3 reads CASSVGTANIQYF. Written as DNA, the CDR3 is TGTGCCAGCAGTGTCGGGACAGCAAACATTCAGTACTTC.